This T cell receptor beta chain was observed in a study of T cells in localized non-small cell lung cancer (dated by TCRdb to 2018 to 2021). Study-wide context: The study examined T cell repertoires in under 300 patients with early-stage NSCLC and compared tumors with uninvolved tumor-adjacent lungs. The cohort consisted of approximately 240 treatment-naive NSCLC patients whose localized lung tumors had been resected. The mean age of the NSCLC patients was approximately 71 years, with 120 to 150 men and 95 to 110 women.

CDR1 and CDR2 are read off the germline V gene as LGHNT and FRNRAP. Cut back by 8 bases and 0 bases, the V and J ends lie 17 bases apart. CDR3 length: 15 amino acids, cysteine to phenylalanine. CDR3 DNA is the only sequence kept; it has 45 bases, read in frame from the first base. At diagnosis, tumor, uninvolved tumor-adjacent lung and peripheral blood were collected and then preserved as a mix of FFPE and fresh-frozen material. Blood samples were analyzed as peripheral blood mononuclear cells for TCR repertoire profiling. TCR beta CDR3 regions were sequenced from DNA using the immunoSEQ Assay. For the original study's pipeline: T cell density was computed as TCR beta template counts normalized to usable DNA estimated by amplifying housekeeping genes. Richness was estimated with the preseqR package, extrapolating to 400,000 templates for PBMC samples and 120,000 templates for tissue samples. Clonality was taken to be one minus Pielou's evenness. Tissue-enriched TCRs were identified through differential abundance testing performed on productive amino-acid clonotypes, with a minimum total count of 5 and an alpha of 0.1. The Jaccard Index and the Morisita Overlap Index were used to quantify repertoire overlap between compartments. TCR beta CDR3s were clustered by GLIPH together with public tetramer-defined viral CDR3s, and at least three viral sequences plus V-gene enrichment were required for viral motifs. Sourced from immuneACCESS, this table was stored by TCRdb with only in-frame sequences that have V and J called. A share of the clones is absent; for the studies checked, an unresolved V gene accounts for under half, and the remainder has no known explanation. V and J calls plus clone size are reproduced from that table; the DNA served to infer D and trimming. The sample records fewer than 35,000 clones, around 90% of which are singletons. Together, the top ten hold 5.5% to 6% of the sample.

Comments on this clone: Its antigen target is currently unknown. Base qualities are missing; no much larger clone stands one base away.

Overall study outcomes, separate from this receptor: Because of the exploratory design, TCR variables were selected using unadjusted p-values without false-discovery rate correction. Because multi-region tumor sequencing was not done, intratumor heterogeneity could not be ruled out. Uninvolved tumor-adjacent lung showed the highest T cell clonality, higher than tumor, which suggests more focused antigenic responses in the uninvolved tumor-adjacent lung. Higher T cell density in blood was associated with longer overall survival, whereas higher clonality in adjacent lung was associated with shorter survival. A median of 57 of the top 100 tumor clones turned up in the paired uninvolved adjacent lung, and 25 to 30 of those clones also ranked among the top 100 of that same adjacent lung.

The sequence links TRBV12-5 to TRBJ2-7, with the D gene possibly TRBD1 or TRBD2, each one fitting 5 bases. This specimen was PBMCs, taken before any cancer treatment. The sequence was collected from a man between 40 and 69 years old with stage II lung adenocarcinoma. The CDR3 loop reads CASSAGDGSSYEQYF. The nucleotide sequence reads TGTGCTAGTTCCGCCGGGGACGGAAGCTCCTACGAGCAGTACTTC. Reference TRBV12-5 and TRBJ2-7 genes cover what lies past the CDR3, so the full variable domain is DARVTQTPRHKVTEMGQEVTMRCQPILGHNTVFWYRQTMMQGLELLAYFRNRAPLDDSGMPKDRFSAEMPDATLATLKIQPSEPRDSAVYFCASSAGDGSSYEQYFGPGTRLTVT.